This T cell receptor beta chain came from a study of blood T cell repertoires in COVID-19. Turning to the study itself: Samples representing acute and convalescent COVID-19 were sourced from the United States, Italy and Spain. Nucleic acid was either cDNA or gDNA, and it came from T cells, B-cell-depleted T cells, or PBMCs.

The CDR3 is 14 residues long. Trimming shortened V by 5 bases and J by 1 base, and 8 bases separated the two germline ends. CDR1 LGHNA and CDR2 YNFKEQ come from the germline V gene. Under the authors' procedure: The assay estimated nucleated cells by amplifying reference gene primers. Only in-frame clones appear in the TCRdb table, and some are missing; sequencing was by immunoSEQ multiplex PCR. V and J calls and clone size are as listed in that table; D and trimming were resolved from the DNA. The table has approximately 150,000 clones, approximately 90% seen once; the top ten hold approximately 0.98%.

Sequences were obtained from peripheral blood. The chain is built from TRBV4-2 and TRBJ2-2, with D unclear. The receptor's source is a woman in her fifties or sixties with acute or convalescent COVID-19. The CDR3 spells CASSARLNTGELFF. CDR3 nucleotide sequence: TGTGCCAGCAGCGCTCGACTGAACACCGGGGAGCTGTTTTTT.